This record concerns one T cell receptor beta chain sequence. This sample was included in a study of patients and donors after allogeneic stem cell transplantation. The germline V gene has CDR1 ENHRY and CDR2 SYGVKD. The CDR3 has 13 residues. The V and J ends lost 1 base and 3 bases respectively, with 7 bases between them. TCRdb analysed the RT-PCR reads with MiXCR anew, one entry per CDR3 protein. This table has about a million distinct CDR3 sequences, around 17% appearing once. The chain combines TRBV10-3 with TRBJ2-7; no definite D call. The TCR was taken from a human donor who was either an allogeneic HSCT recipient or a stem cell or donor lymphocyte infusion donor (not recorded which). It is not recorded whose cells these are; they may come from a transplant donor. Material for sequencing was blood, either unsorted or a sorted T cell fraction (not recorded which). CDR3 loop: CAISEFAFYEQYF. The CDR3 nucleotides are TGTGCCATCAGTGAGTTTGCCTTCTACGAGCAGTACTTC.